A selection of T cell receptor beta chains follows, all from one sample in a study of T cell responses to AZD1222 COVID-19 vaccine. Assay: immunoSEQ multiplex PCR; the TCRdb copy retains only in-frame clones and omits some. This table has 65,000 or so clones, 80% to 85% appearing once. The material was peripheral blood, obtained on day 0 of AZD1222 vaccination. These receptors were obtained from an adult in good health. The CDR3 runs from the conserved cysteine through the conserved F or W. D genes are given only for firm matches. Size values are once, few and many counts, or a class for expanded clones, and some rows have none.

TRBV4-2,TRBJ2-1,NA,TRBD2,TGTGCCAGCAGCCAACTAGCGGGGCACAATGAGCAGTTCTTC,CASSQLAGHNEQFF
TRBV5-8,TRBJ1-6,NA,NA,TGTGCCAGCAGTTATAATTCACCCCTCCACTTT,CASSYNSPLHF
TRBV28,TRBJ1-6,NA,NA,TGTGCCAGCAGCGGGCGGGGGGGGCGCATGGACTCCTATAATTCACCCCTCCACTTT,CASSGRGGRMDSYNSPLHF
TRBV19,TRBJ2-7,NA,TRBD2,TGTGCCAGTAGTACGGCTAGCGGGGGGCCATTCTACGAGCAGTACTTC,CASSTASGGPFYEQYF
TRBV19,TRBJ2-7,few,NA,TGTGCCAGTAGTATAGGAGGGGGGTCCCACGAGCAGTACTTC,CASSIGGGSHEQYF
TRBV19,TRBJ2-3,NA,NA,TGTGCCAGTACCCCCGACGGGGGTAGGACAGATACGCAGTATTTT,CASTPDGGRTDTQYF
TRBV6-5,TRBJ1-1,NA,NA,TGTGCCAGCAGTTACTCCTTGGGAGGCCAGAAGACTGAAGCTTTCTTT,CASSYSLGGQKTEAFF
TRBV18,TRBJ1-1,NA,NA,TGTGCCAGCTCACCACCCGCTGGCTATCGGGCTTTCTTT,CASSPPAGYRAFF
TRBV7-9,TRBJ1-3,NA,NA,TGTGCCAGCAGCGCCCCCCCGGGGAACACCATATATTTT,CASSAPPGNTIYF
TRBV5-1,TRBJ2-4,NA,TRBD1,TGCGCCAGCACCGGGACAGGGGAAAACATTCAGTACTTC,CASTGTGENIQYF
TRBV11-2,TRBJ2-1,NA,TRBD2,TGTGCCAGCAGCTTGAAGACTAGCGGGACCTACAATGAGCAGTTCTTC,CASSLKTSGTYNEQFF
TRBV9,TRBJ2-6,NA,NA,TGTGCCAGCAGCGTAGACGGAATAGGGGCCAACGTCCTGACTTTC,CASSVDGIGANVLTF
TRBV28,TRBJ1-4,NA,TRBD1,TGTGCCAGCAGAGGACAGGTTAATGAAAAACTGTTTTTT,CASRGQVNEKLFF
TRBV2,TRBJ1-4,NA,NA,TGTGCCAGCAGTGGATTTGGGGGGTCGGTTGAAAAACTGTTTTTT,CASSGFGGSVEKLFF
TRBV3-1/TRBV3-2,TRBJ2-3,NA,TRBD1,TGTGCCAGCAGCCAAGATCCCTCCGGGACAGGGGGCATATATACGCAGTATTTT,CASSQDPSGTGGIYTQYF
TRBV30,TRBJ2-2,NA,NA,TGTGCCTGGAGTGTAGGGGGGTCTGTCACCGGGGAGCTGTTTTTT,CAWSVGGSVTGELFF
TRBV19,TRBJ2-7,NA,NA,TGTGCCAGTAGCGGAACTAAGTCCTACGAGCAGTACTTC,CASSGTKSYEQYF
TRBV29-1,TRBJ1-5,once,NA,TGCAGCGTCCAGATGGGGGTTAATCAGCCCCAGCATTTT,CSVQMGVNQPQHF
TRBV5-1,TRBJ1-2,once,NA,TGCGCCAGCAGCGAGGACGGCTATGGCTACACCTTC,CASSEDGYGYTF
TRBV18,TRBJ1-1,NA,NA,TGTGCCAGCTCACCAGTTGTAAAAACAGGCATGAACACTGAAGCTTTCTTT,CASSPVVKTGMNTEAFF
TRBV21-1,TRBJ1-2,NA,NA,TGTGCCAGCAGCAAAGGAGCGCGGGCAGGACTCGTCTATGGCTACACCTTC,CASSKGARAGLVYGYTF
TRBV19,TRBJ1-1,NA,TRBD1,TGTGCCAGTAGCCCCGGACAGGCCAACACTGAAGCTTTCTTT,CASSPGQANTEAFF
TRBV5-1,TRBJ2-3,NA,TRBD2,TGCGCCAGCAGCTTCCCTTTAGCGGGGGTTGGGTCAGATACGCAGTATTTT,CASSFPLAGVGSDTQYF
TRBV6-1,TRBJ1-2,once,NA,TGTGCCAGCAGTGAAACCGGACAGTCTAACTATGGCTACACCTTC,CASSETGQSNYGYTF
TRBV18,TRBJ2-5,NA,NA,TGTGCCAGCTCACCACAGCTCACGGACCAAGAGACCCAGTACTTC,CASSPQLTDQETQYF
TRBV15,TRBJ2-4,NA,TRBD1,TGTGCCACCAGCAGAGAAGACAGGGCGAACATTCAGTACTTC,CATSREDRANIQYF
TRBV12-3/TRBV12-4,TRBJ1-2,NA,NA,TGTGCCAGCAGTCCCGACAGCATTTATGGCTACACCTTC,CASSPDSIYGYTF
TRBV7-9,TRBJ1-1,few,NA,TGTGCCAGCAGCTATGGGAACGGGGAAGCTTTCTTT,CASSYGNGEAFF
TRBV7-2,TRBJ1-5,NA,TRBD1,TGTGCCAGCAGTCTAAGGGGGACAGAGCCCCAGCATTTT,CASSLRGTEPQHF
TRBV18,TRBJ2-2,few,NA,TGTGCCAGCTCACCCCAGGACCTCCAAAACACCGGGGAGCTGTTTTTT,CASSPQDLQNTGELFF
TRBV5-1,TRBJ1-1,medium-sized,TRBD1,TGCGCCAGCAGCAAGGGACAGGGGAATGAAGCTTTCTTT,CASSKGQGNEAFF
TRBV24-1,TRBJ1-2,NA,NA,TGTGCCACCAGTGATTTGCGTCGGAGAACGACAAGGACTAACTATGGCTACACCTTC,CATSDLRRRTTRTNYGYTF
TRBV27,TRBJ2-7,NA,TRBD2,TGTGCCAGCAGTGGAATTGGGACTAGCGGCAACGAGCAGTACTTC,CASSGIGTSGNEQYF
TRBV28,TRBJ1-4,once,TRBD1,TGTGCCAGCAGTTTTACAGGGGCGGGGGAAAAACTGTTTTTT,CASSFTGAGEKLFF
TRBV18,TRBJ1-6,NA,NA,TGTGCCAGCTCCTCCTCCAGGCGCTCCAATTCACCCCTCCACTTT,CASSSSRRSNSPLHF
TRBV13,TRBJ2-5,NA,TRBD2,TGTGCCAGCAGCTCCCCACCCGGGACTAGCGATGAGACCCAGTACTTC,CASSSPPGTSDETQYF
TRBV12-3/TRBV12-4,TRBJ1-3,NA,NA,TGTGCCAGCAGTTCGTCCTCTGGAAACACCATATATTTT,CASSSSSGNTIYF